Shown below are 18 T cell receptor beta chains from a single sample sequenced in a study of control samples from healthy donors and cancer patients. Clones were sequenced by immunoSEQ multiplex PCR, and TCRdb holds only the in-frame ones, with some missing. The repertoire holds over 60,000 clones, with almost 85% as singletons. The sequencing sample was made of blood. These receptors all stem from a middle-aged man in good health.

The CDR3: CASSYGDGYNEKLFF. DNA of the CDR3: TGTGCCAGCAGTTATGGTGACGGATATAATGAAAAACTGTTTTTT. The chain carries TRBV6-5 and TRBJ1-4; D unclear. The length of the CDR3 is 15 residues. V lost 3 bases and J lost 4, with 12 bases in between. Germline assignment: CDR1 MNHEY and CDR2 SVGAGI.

The chain couples TRBV11-3 to TRBJ1-6; D is undetermined. This CDR3 has 17 residues. The germline V and J ends were trimmed by 1 base and 0 bases, with 10 bases remaining between them. CDR1 and CDR2 from the germline V gene are SGHNT and YENEEA. The CDR3 DNA reads as TGTGCCAGCAGCTTAGTATCCGGGAGCTCCTATAATTCACCCCTCCACTTT. It translates to CASSLVSGSSYNSPLHF.

The V call is TRBV6-4, the J call TRBJ2-1, with D uncertain. With 2 bases removed from V and 2 bases from J, the gap between germline ends came to 13 bases. Germline V gene sequence: CDR1 MRHNA, CDR2 SNTAGT. This CDR3 contains 16 residues. CDR3 DNA: TGTGCCAGCAGTGACGATCTGGCGATGGCCTACAATGAGCAGTTCTTC. This sequence encodes CASSDDLAMAYNEQFF.

The chain has TRBV3-1 (or the pseudogene TRBV3-2) and TRBJ1-6, with D tentatively TRBD1 (5 bases). CDR3 length equals 16 residues. The ends were cut back, 4 bases at V and 2 bases at J, with 12 bases in the middle. CDR1 and CDR2 (germline): LGHDT, YNNKEL (reference sequence). The chain's CDR3 is CASSLGDRAYNSPLHF. CDR3 bases: TGTGCCAGCAGCCTCGGGGACCGAGCCTATAATTCACCCCTCCACTTT.

The count of this clone is one. This sequence joins TRBV13 and TRBJ1-1; unclear D gene. The CDR3 length is 12 residues. The V end was cut by 4 bases, the J end by 2 bases, with 5 bases between. The germline V gene encodes CDR1 PRHDT and CDR2 FYEKMQ (reference sequence). CDR3 amino acids: CASSYTNTEAFF. As DNA, the CDR3 is TGTGCCAGCAGCTACACAAACACTGAAGCTTTCTTT.

The table lists this clone with a few counts. The chain employs TRBV6-4 and TRBJ2-3, with 11 positions matching TRBD2. The CDR3 sequence is 15 residues long. Germline V gene lookup returns CDR1 MRHNA and CDR2 SNTAGT. With V trimmed by 0 bases and J by 4 bases, 0 bases remained unmatched. The CDR3 sequence is CASSDSSGGADTQYF. Here the CDR3 DNA reads TGTGCCAGCAGTGACTCTAGCGGGGGGGCAGATACGCAGTATTTT.

This chain links TRBV5-1 with TRBJ2-5; 14 bases are shared with TRBD2. Germline V CDR1 and CDR2: SGHRS, YFSETQ. V lost 4 bases to trimming and J lost 4 bases; unmatched junction nucleotides: 18. The CDR3 extends over 20 amino acids. CDR3 protein: CASSAPGTSGSLGLAETQYF. CDR3 coding DNA: TGCGCCAGCAGCGCGCCCGGGACTAGCGGGAGTCTTGGTTTAGCAGAGACCCAGTACTTC.

The chain links TRBV30 to TRBJ1-2, with D unclear. There are 14 residues in the CDR3. The V gene's germline CDR1 is GTSNPN and CDR2 SVGIG (reference sequence). V was shortened by 3 bases and J by 8 bases, with 19 bases between the two germline ends. The CDR3: CAWRGGIRVGGYTF. The CDR3 DNA reads as TGTGCCTGGAGAGGTGGTATTAGGGTAGGAGGCTACACCTTC.

The rearrangement joins TRBV4-3 to TRBJ1-1; D is ambiguous. The CDR3 spans 11 residues. The germline V gene has CDR1 LGHNA and CDR2 YSLEER. The V gene lost 1 base and the J gene lost 11 bases, with 8 bases spanning the gap. In DNA, the CDR3 is TGCGCCAGCAGCCAAGTGTCGTATGCTTTCTTT. As protein: CASSQVSYAFF.

This chain uses TRBV7-2 with TRBJ1-1, with a possible D match to TRBD1 (5 bases). The germline V and J ends were trimmed by 3 bases and 6 bases, with 14 bases remaining between them. CDR1 SGHTA and CDR2 FQGNSA come from the germline V gene. CDR3 length: 14 amino acids. The CDR3 bases are TGTGCCAGCAGCTTCGCCGGGGGAAGGTCTGAAGCTTTCTTT. It codes for CASSFAGGRSEAFF.

The gene calls are TRBV5-1 and TRBJ2-3; 8 positions match TRBD2. Germline V gives CDR1 SGHRS, CDR2 YFSETQ. V trimming: 5 bases; J trimming: 1 base; junction bases outside the gene matches: 12. There are 17 residues in the CDR3. The CDR3 DNA follows: TGCGCCAGCAGTTCTTCCGGGGGGGGGCCCCGCACAGATACGCAGTATTTT. Its protein product is CASSSSGGGPRTDTQYF.

The J gene is TRBJ2-7, the V gene TRBV18; TRBD2 might be the D (6 bases). Germline assignment: CDR1 KGHSH and CDR2 LQKENI. Trimming removed 4 bases at V and 0 bases at J, with 16 bases between. CDR3 length equals 16 residues. CDR3 loop: CASSRSGFVSSYEQYF. CDR3 nucleotides: TGTGCCAGCTCACGGAGCGGGTTTGTGAGCTCCTACGAGCAGTACTTC.

V is TRBV3-1 (or the pseudogene TRBV3-2) and J is TRBJ2-7; no reliable D call. The germline V gene encodes CDR1 LGHDT and CDR2 YNNKEL (reference sequence). Trimming took 4 bases from V and 0 from J, leaving 10 bases between them. This CDR3 region has 14 residues. The CDR3 DNA is TGTGCCAGCAGCCTAGACATGGTCTCCTACGAGCAGTACTTC. Translated, it gives CASSLDMVSYEQYF.

The chain couples TRBV28 to TRBJ1-2; D is unresolved. The CDR3 is 13 residues long. Trimming left V 3 bases short and J 8 bases short, with 13 bases between. Germline values: CDR1 MDHEN, CDR2 SYDVKM. CDR3 DNA sequence: TGTGCCAGCAGTTTGCCTACAGCTGGGGGCTACACCTTC. It translates to CASSLPTAGGYTF.

This chain uses TRBV13 with TRBJ2-1, with D possibly TRBD2 on 5 matching bases. Germline CDR1 is PRHDT and CDR2 is FYEKMQ (reference sequence). There are 17 residues in the CDR3. The germline V and J ends were trimmed by 5 bases and 0 bases, with 17 bases remaining between them. Here the CDR3 reads CASSPPRRASSYNEQFF. CDR3 coding DNA: TGTGCCAGCAGCCCCCCCAGGCGGGCCAGCTCCTACAATGAGCAGTTCTTC.

This chain links TRBV19 with TRBJ1-5; D gene ambiguous. V lost 3 bases, J lost 0 bases, and 9 bases lay in between. The germline gives CDR1 LNHDA, CDR2 SQIVND (reference sequence). This CDR3 region has 15 residues. As DNA, the CDR3 is TGTGCCAGTAGTATTTCAGCTTATAGCAATCAGCCCCAGCATTTT. Its translation is CASSISAYSNQPQHF.

There are a few counts of this clone. One junction end does not reproduce the germline sequence, and a read error may be involved. The V and J genes are TRBV6-1 and TRBJ2-7, with 11 bases matching TRBD2. The CDR3 has 15 amino acids. Germline CDR1 is MNHNS and CDR2 is SASEGT. The chain's CDR3 is CASSELAGGSSEQYF. In nucleotides, the CDR3 is TGTGCCAGCAGTGAACTAGCGGGAGGCTCCTCCGAGCAGTACTTC.

The V call is TRBV6-6, the J call TRBJ1-1; D gene unclear. V was shortened by 3 bases and J by 1 base, with 6 bases between the two germline ends. The CDR3 contains 13 residues. Germline lookup yields CDR1 MNHNY and CDR2 SVGAGI (reference sequence). The CDR3 protein is CASSYTANTEAFF. The CDR3 DNA reads TGTGCCAGCAGTTATACCGCGAACACTGAAGCTTTCTTT.